This passage covers 4 T cell receptor beta chains from one sample sequenced in a study of shared clonotypes between healthy human individuals. In the naive CD8 group, cells lacked CD45RO and were positively selected for CCR7, so terminally differentiated effector memory CD45RA+ cells were left out. TCRdb keeps only in-frame clones here, not all; method: immunoSEQ multiplex PCR. The data hold approximately 2,000,000 clones, with approximately 92% observed a single time. The source material was naive CD8+ T cells from PBMCs. These receptor sequences come from a man in his late teens or twenties in good health. Some clones in this sample may be carry-over from other donors' samples.

The chain recombines TRBV19 with TRBJ2-7; D gene unclear. The ends were cut back, 5 bases at V and 6 bases at J, with 11 bases in the middle. Per the germline V gene, CDR1 is LNHDA and CDR2 is SQIVND (reference sequence). The CDR3 extends over 12 amino acids. This CDR3 reads CASSSIGAEQYF. The CDR3 DNA sequence: TGTGCCAGTAGTTCCATTGGTGCCGAGCAGTACTTC.

V and J are TRBV4-1 and TRBJ2-2; D gene ambiguous. V was pared by 6 bases and J by 8 bases, with 16 bases between. From germline, CDR1 is MGHRA and CDR2 YSYEKL. This CDR3 has 14 amino acids. CDR3 amino acids: CASRETDLGGELFF. The CDR3 DNA is TGCGCCAGCAGGGAGACTGACCTCGGGGGGGAGCTGTTTTTT.

This chain connects TRBV4-1 to TRBJ1-2; maybe TRBD1 (6 bases). V was cut by 4 bases and J by 7 bases, with 22 bases left in between. Looked up from germline, CDR1 is MGHRA and CDR2 is YSYEKL. The CDR3 spans 16 residues. The CDR3 is CASSPREGGLRGGYTF. The CDR3 DNA reads as TGCGCCAGCAGCCCCCGCGAGGGGGGGTTAAGGGGTGGCTACACCTTC.

This clone appeared a single time. The V call is TRBV7-6, the J call TRBJ2-2; 7 nucleotides align to TRBD1. J was trimmed by 7 bases and V by 0 bases; bases with no gene match: 11. Germline CDR1 SGHVS, CDR2 FNYEAQ. The CDR3 has 17 residues. The CDR3 reads CASSLALAGGSVGELFF. The CDR3 DNA reads TGTGCCAGCAGCTTAGCGCTAGCAGGGGGTAGCGTCGGGGAGCTGTTTTTT.